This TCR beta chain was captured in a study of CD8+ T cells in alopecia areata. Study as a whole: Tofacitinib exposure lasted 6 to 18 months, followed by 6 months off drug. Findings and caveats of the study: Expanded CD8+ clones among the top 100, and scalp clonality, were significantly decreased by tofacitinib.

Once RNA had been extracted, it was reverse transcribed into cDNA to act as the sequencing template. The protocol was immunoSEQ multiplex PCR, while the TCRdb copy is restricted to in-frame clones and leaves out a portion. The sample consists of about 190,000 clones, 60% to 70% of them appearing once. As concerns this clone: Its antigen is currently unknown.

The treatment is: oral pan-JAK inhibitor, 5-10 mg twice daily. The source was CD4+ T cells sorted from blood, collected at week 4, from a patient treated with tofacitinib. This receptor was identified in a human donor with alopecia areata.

CDR3 sequence: CASSLFWESEAFF. The CDR3 DNA is TGTGCCAGCAGCTTATTCTGGGAATCTGAAGCTTTCTTT. The chain employs TRBV11-1 and TRBJ1-1, with no clear D. There are 13 residues in the CDR3. Trimming stripped 2 bases from V and 6 bases from J, with 10 bases between. Germline loops: CDR1 SGHAT, CDR2 FQDESV (reference sequence).